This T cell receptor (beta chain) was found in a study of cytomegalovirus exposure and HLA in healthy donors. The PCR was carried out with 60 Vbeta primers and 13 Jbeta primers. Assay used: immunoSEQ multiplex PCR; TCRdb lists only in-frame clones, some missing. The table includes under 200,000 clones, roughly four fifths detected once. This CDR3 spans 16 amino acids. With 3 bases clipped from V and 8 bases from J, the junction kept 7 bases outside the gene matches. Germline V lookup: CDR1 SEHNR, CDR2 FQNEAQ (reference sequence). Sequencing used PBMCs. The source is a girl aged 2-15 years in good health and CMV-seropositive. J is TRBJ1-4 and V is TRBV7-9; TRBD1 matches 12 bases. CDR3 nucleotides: TGTGCCAGCAGCTTGTTGGGGGACAGGGGGCAGGAAAAACTGTTTTTT. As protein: CASSLLGDRGQEKLFF.